Given below is one TCR beta chain in context. Its cognate antigen is unknown. The data were obtained in a study of CD8+ T cells in alopecia areata. Study as a whole: Treated individuals took tofacitinib by mouth, 5 to 10 mg twice daily. Tofacitinib continued for 6 to 18 months and was then withheld for 6 months. General study results and limits: More clonal than normal scalp was lesional scalp, particularly alopecia totalis/universalis.

Researchers took lesional scalp punch biopsies and peripheral blood from people who were alopecia areata patients. cDNA serving as the sequencing template came from extracted, reverse transcribed RNA. Repertoires were generated with immunoSEQ multiplex PCR, while TCRdb's copy carries only in-frame clones and drops some. This table holds roughly 180,000 clones, roughly 60% found once. The clonotype originates from a human donor with alopecia areata. The input for sequencing was CD4+ T cells sorted from blood, taken at week 0.

CDR3 region: CASSLTPGLAGTDTQYF. Written as DNA, the CDR3 is TGCGCCAGCAGCCTCACACCGGGACTAGCGGGAACAGATACGCAGTATTTT. The gene calls are TRBV4-3 and TRBJ2-3; TRBD2 agrees at 13 bases. The CDR3 spans 17 residues. Trimming cost V 4 bases and J 3 bases; bases outside gene matches: 7. Germline CDR1 is LGHNA and CDR2 is YSLEER.